Each of the 29 T cell receptor beta chains below was sequenced from the same sample in a study of T cell responses to AZD1222 COVID-19 vaccine. The method was immunoSEQ multiplex PCR; TCRdb's version includes in-frame clones alone and lacks a portion of them. Altogether tens of thousands of clones are present, approximately 89% being singletons, with the ten largest covering around 5.2%. The specimen comprised peripheral blood, sampled on day 0 of MenACWY control vaccination. These receptors were taken from an adult in good health.

The chain is built from TRBV5-1 and TRBJ2-5; the D gene is possibly TRBD1 (6 bases). Germline V gene lookup returns CDR1 SGHRS and CDR2 YFSETQ. This CDR3 spans 14 amino acids. The V and J ends lost 0 bases and 2 bases respectively, with 8 bases between them. CDR3 DNA sequence: TGCGCCAGCAGCTTGGGGGACAAACAAGAGACCCAGTACTTC. This codes for CASSLGDKQETQYF.

This clone appeared once. V and J are TRBV7-9 and TRBJ2-7; TRBD2 might be the D (5 bases). The V gene's germline CDR1 is SEHNR and CDR2 FQNEAQ (reference sequence). This CDR3 is built from 12 residues. V was trimmed by 6 bases and J by 7 bases, leaving 13 bases between them. The CDR3 region is CASRIHRGEQYF. CDR3 nucleotides: TGTGCCAGCAGGATACACCGGGGTGAGCAGTACTTC. The whole variable domain, filled in from reference TRBV7-9 and TRBJ2-7, reads DTGVSQNPRHKITKRGQNVTFRCDPISEHNRLYWYRQTLGQGPEFLTYFQNEAQLEKSRLLSDRFSAERPKGSFSTLEIQRTEQGDSAMYLCASRIHRGEQYFGPGTRLTVT.

The CDR3 reads CASSFADGGQETQYF. The CDR3 DNA sequence: TGCGCCAGCAGCTTTGCTGATGGAGGACAAGAGACCCAGTACTTC. The V and J genes are TRBV5-1 and TRBJ2-5, with D perhaps matching TRBD2 (5 bases). V lost 2 bases, J lost 2 bases, and 13 bases lay in between. CDR1 and CDR2 (germline): SGHRS, YFSETQ. The CDR3 length is 15 residues. Filled out from reference TRBV5-1 and TRBJ2-5, the complete variable domain reads KAGVTQTPRYLIKTRGQQVTLSCSPISGHRSVSWYQQTPGQGLQFLFEYFSETQRNKGNFPGRFSGRQFSNSRSEMNVSTLELGDSALYLCASSFADGGQETQYFGPGTRLLVL.

The chain is built from TRBV2 and TRBJ1-5; 7 nucleotides match TRBD1. Germline V lookup: CDR1 SNHLY, CDR2 FYNNEI. The CDR3 contains 15 residues. V was clipped by 6 bases and J by 6 bases; unmatched bases: 11. This CDR3 is CASREGEGATQPQHF. In DNA form, the CDR3 reads TGTGCCAGCAGGGAGGGGGAGGGGGCGACTCAGCCCCAGCATTTT.

The chain carries TRBV5-6 and TRBJ2-5; TRBD1 aligns across 9 bases. CDR1 and CDR2 from the germline V gene are SGHDT and YYEEEE. V shed 0 bases, J shed 3 bases, and the junction held 3 bases outside the gene matches. CDR3 length: 15 amino acids. This CDR3 reads CASSLAGQGEETQYF. The CDR3 DNA reads TGTGCCAGCAGCTTGGCGGGACAGGGTGAAGAGACCCAGTACTTC.

This chain uses TRBV3-1 (or the pseudogene TRBV3-2) with TRBJ1-6, with D possibly being TRBD1 (5 bases). There are 15 residues in the CDR3. Per germline, CDR1 LGHDT and CDR2 YNNKEL (reference sequence). V shed 0 bases and J shed 9 bases, with 12 bases lying between them. The CDR3 DNA sequence: TGTGCCAGCAGCCAAGAGAGAGGGGTTGCTTCACCCCTCCACTTT. It is translated as CASSQERGVASPLHF.

This clone was observed a few times. J is TRBJ2-7 and V is TRBV9; TRBD1 aligns across 8 bases. The junction had 6 bases not matched to a gene; V was cut back by 4 bases and J by 3 bases. The germline gives CDR1 SGDLS, CDR2 YYNGEE. This CDR3 spans 14 amino acids. In DNA, the CDR3 is TGTGCCAGCAGCCCCCAGACAGGGGTCTACGAGCAGTACTTC. Amino acid sequence: CASSPQTGVYEQYF.

The CDR3 loop is CASSFRDTQYF. In DNA, the CDR3 is TGTGCCAGCAGTTTCCGGGATACGCAGTATTTT. The chain employs TRBV12-3 or TRBV12-4 and TRBJ2-3, with D unresolved. V was shortened by 3 bases and J by 6 bases, with 4 bases between the two germline ends. The CDR3 is made up of 11 amino acids.

The chain combines TRBV14 with TRBJ1-3; weak D call: TRBD1 (6 bases). Germline V gene sequence: CDR1 SGHDN, CDR2 FVKESK. The CDR3 runs to 15 residues. Trimming removed 4 bases from V and 0 bases from J, with 10 bases in between. The CDR3, as DNA: TGTGCCAGCAGCCGGACAGAGAGCTCTGGAAACACCATATATTTT. Its protein product is CASSRTESSGNTIYF.

J is TRBJ2-1 and V is TRBV21-1; the table calls TRBD2, which could not be checked here. TRBV21-1 is a recognized pseudogene. The CDR3 runs to 20 residues. The CDR3 coding sequence is TGTGCCAGCAGCAAAGGAGGGACTAGCGGGGGGGCCAAGGCCTACAATGAGCAGTTCTTC. Protein product: CASSKGGTSGGAKAYNEQFF.

V and J are TRBV6-5 and TRBJ1-6; 10 bases agree with TRBD1. This CDR3 is built from 13 residues. Germline V gives CDR1 MNHEY, CDR2 SVGAGI. Losses at the gene ends were 11 bases for V and 7 bases for J; bases not matched to a gene: 5. CDR3 nucleotide sequence: TGTGCCGCCCAGGACAGGGGGAATTCACCCCTCCACTTT. Its translation is CAAQDRGNSPLHF.

The V call is TRBV19, the J call TRBJ1-1; possible D gene TRBD1, 5 bases. The CDR3 contains 15 residues. Germline CDR1 and CDR2: LNHDA and SQIVND (reference sequence). The V and J ends lost 8 bases and 0 bases respectively, with 16 bases between them. CDR3 DNA: TGTGCCAGTTGCCAGAGCCTAGGGGTGAACACTGAAGCTTTCTTT. This encodes CASCQSLGVNTEAFF.

The V gene is TRBV28, the J gene TRBJ2-1; 8 bases map to TRBD2. Trimming at V came to 3 bases and at J to 6 bases, leaving 10 bases not matched to a gene. Germline V gene sequence: CDR1 MDHEN, CDR2 SYDVKM. The CDR3 has 16 amino acids. CDR3 amino acids: CASSLRVGRGGNEQFF. CDR3 DNA sequence: TGTGCCAGCAGTTTGAGGGTCGGGAGGGGTGGCAATGAGCAGTTCTTC. Using reference TRBV28 and TRBJ2-1 for the parts outside the CDR3, the full variable domain is DVKVTQSSRYLVKRTGEKVFLECVQDMDHENMFWYRQDPGLGLRLIYFSYDVKMKEKGDIPEGYSVSREKKERFSLILESASTNQTSMYLCASSLRVGRGGNEQFFGPGTRLTVL.

The J gene is TRBJ2-1, the V gene TRBV6-5; 12 nucleotides align to TRBD2. Germline assignment: CDR1 MNHEY and CDR2 SVGAGI. The CDR3 has 16 residues. The V and J ends lost 0 bases and 7 bases, in that order; junction bases with no gene match: 4. CDR3 region: CASSYSITSGRNEQFF. CDR3 nucleotides: TGTGCCAGCAGTTACTCGATCACTAGCGGGAGGAATGAGCAGTTCTTC.

The V call is TRBV5-5, the J call TRBJ2-7; either TRBD1 or TRBD2 may supply D (5 bases each). The germline V and J ends were trimmed by 5 bases and 2 bases, with 14 bases remaining between them. CDR1 and CDR2 from the germline V gene are SGHKS and YYEKEE (reference sequence). This CDR3 comprises 14 residues. The CDR3 loop reads CASRSGTATYEQYF. The CDR3 bases are TGTGCCAGCAGATCCGGGACGGCGACCTACGAGCAGTACTTC.

This sequence joins TRBV12-3 or TRBV12-4 and TRBJ1-1; D is unclear. V lost 6 bases to trimming and J lost 5 bases, with 10 bases between them. CDR3 length: 12 residues. The CDR3 bases are TGTGCCAGCAGGTATGGAGAAACTGAAGCTTTCTTT. It translates to CASRYGETEAFF.

The chain uses TRBV7-9 and TRBJ2-5; D ambiguous. Per the germline V gene, CDR1 is SEHNR and CDR2 is FQNEAQ (reference sequence). This CDR3 is 13 amino acids long. Trimming took 5 bases from V and 5 from J, leaving 12 bases between them. CDR3 nucleotides: TGTGCCAGCAGCACTGATGGTGGGGAGACCCAGTACTTC. Residues: CASSTDGGETQYF.

The chain is built from TRBV11-3 and TRBJ2-1, with D perhaps matching TRBD1 (6 bases). The CDR3 consists of 16 residues. V was cut by 7 bases and J by 5 bases, with 21 bases left in between. The germline gives CDR1 SGHNT, CDR2 YENEEA. The DNA for the CDR3 is TGTGCCAGCAACCCAACCGACCCACAGGGTAACAATGAGCAGTTCTTC. Amino acids: CASNPTDPQGNNEQFF.

The chain employs TRBV10-3 and TRBJ2-1; TRBD2 agrees at 15 bases. CDR1 and CDR2 from the germline V gene are ENHRY and SYGVKD. V gave up 5 bases and J gave up 5 bases; unmatched junction bases: 4. CDR3 size: 16 residues. CDR3 residues: CAISKGLAGGDNEQFF. The CDR3 bases are TGTGCCATCAGTAAGGGACTAGCGGGGGGCGACAATGAGCAGTTCTTC.

The chain carries TRBV7-9 and TRBJ2-5; D may match TRBD1 or TRBD2 (6 bases each). The CDR3 extends over 13 amino acids. V was trimmed by 6 bases and J by 5 bases, leaving 13 bases between them. CDR1 and CDR2 (germline): SEHNR, FQNEAQ (reference sequence). CDR3 in amino acids: CASRVGGRETQYF. The CDR3 region has the DNA TGTGCCAGCAGAGTGGGGGGCCGTGAGACCCAGTACTTC.

The chain employs TRBV5-1 and TRBJ2-3; D is unresolved. Between the trimmed V and J ends, which lost 4 bases and 2 bases, there was a span of 17 bases. The CDR3 length is 16 residues. Per the germline V gene, CDR1 is SGHRS and CDR2 is YFSETQ. The CDR3 sequence: CASSALPDFSTDTQYF. CDR3 nucleotide sequence: TGCGCCAGCAGCGCCCTCCCAGACTTCTCCACAGATACGCAGTATTTT.

Concerning this clone: The sample contains more than one DNA sequence encoding this CDR3. The chain links TRBV19 to TRBJ1-5; no definite D call. Per the germline V gene, CDR1 is LNHDA and CDR2 is SQIVND (reference sequence). The V end lost 6 bases, the J end lost 2 bases, and 5 bases lay between the germline ends. The CDR3 runs to 12 residues. The CDR3, as DNA: TGTGCCAGTAGGGACCGCAATCAGCCCCAGCATTTT. Its protein product is CASRDRNQPQHF.

The chain joins TRBV19 to TRBJ1-2; no firm D call. V lost 6 bases, J lost 1 base, and 9 bases lay in between. The CDR3 loop spans 13 amino acids. Germline-derived CDR1 and CDR2 are LNHDA and SQIVND (reference sequence). This chain's CDR3 is CASSPTRNYGYTF. DNA for the CDR3: TGTGCCAGTAGCCCGACACGTAACTATGGCTACACCTTC.

This rearrangement joins TRBV3-1 (or the pseudogene TRBV3-2) to TRBJ1-1; 11 bases fit TRBD1. Germline lookup yields CDR1 LGHDT and CDR2 YNNKEL (reference sequence). V trimming: 5 bases; J trimming: 5 bases; junction bases outside the gene matches: 7. This CDR3 has 15 residues. In DNA form, the CDR3 reads TGTGCCAGCAGCGGCCGGGACAGGGGGGGTACTGAAGCTTTCTTT. Its protein is CASSGRDRGGTEAFF.

The chain has TRBV6-5 and TRBJ1-1; possibly TRBD1 for D (5 bases). From germline, CDR1 is MNHEY and CDR2 SVGAGI. Trimming shortened V by 0 bases and J by 1 base, and 6 bases separated the two germline ends. The CDR3 length is 14 residues. CDR3 sequence: CASSYSQANTEAFF. The DNA for the CDR3 is TGTGCCAGCAGTTACTCACAGGCGAACACTGAAGCTTTCTTT.

The chain uses TRBV19 and TRBJ1-4; D is unclear. Germline V gives CDR1 LNHDA, CDR2 SQIVND (reference sequence). Trimming took 6 bases from V and 1 from J, leaving 15 bases between them. The CDR3 covers 16 residues. The CDR3 loop reads CASSHGSGGTNEKLFF. In DNA form, the CDR3 reads TGTGCCAGTAGCCACGGGTCGGGAGGAACTAATGAAAAACTGTTTTTT.

In this sample, this clone turned up a few times. The V call is TRBV3-1 (or the pseudogene TRBV3-2), the J call TRBJ2-7, with 9 bases that match TRBD2. The CDR3 spans 16 residues. With 0 bases clipped from V and 6 bases from J, the junction kept 9 bases outside the gene matches. Germline-derived CDR1 and CDR2 are LGHDT and YNNKEL (reference sequence). In DNA form, the CDR3 reads TGTGCCAGCAGCCAAGATTTAGCGGGAGTAGGGAGCGAGCAGTACTTC. Translated, it gives CASSQDLAGVGSEQYF.

This chain uses TRBV5-4 with TRBJ2-1, with TRBD2 matching 12 bases. The germline V gene encodes CDR1 SGHNT and CDR2 YYREEE (reference sequence). The CDR3 is 13 amino acids. The junction had 4 bases not matched to a gene; V was cut back by 7 bases and J by 8 bases. In DNA form, the CDR3 reads TGTGCCAGCGGAGGACTAGCGGGGCATGAGCAGTTCTTC. Amino acids: CASGGLAGHEQFF. Based on the CDR3 plus reference TRBV5-4 and TRBJ2-1, the full variable domain is ETGVTQSPTHLIKTRGQQVTLRCSSQSGHNTVSWYQQALGQGPQFIFQYYREEENGRGNFPPRFSGLQFPNYSSELNVNALELDDSALYLCASGGLAGHEQFFGPGTRLTVL.

This chain links TRBV28 with TRBJ1-1; no definite D call. The V end lost 1 base, the J end lost 0 bases, and 6 bases lay between the germline ends. There are 14 residues in the CDR3. Germline V CDR1 and CDR2: MDHEN, SYDVKM. The CDR3 nucleotides are TGTGCCAGCAGTTTATCTTCGATGAACACTGAAGCTTTCTTT. It specifies CASSLSSMNTEAFF.